One T cell receptor beta chain is described in this entry. The antigen is not known. Looked up from germline, CDR1 is SEHNR and CDR2 is FQNEAQ (reference sequence). The CDR3 spans 15 residues. V was trimmed by 11 bases and J by 3 bases, leaving 22 bases between them. The data originate from a study of OX40 agonist ivuxolimab in advanced cancers. Whole-study findings and limits: Among the nonresponders, some also had low normalized T-cell clonal expansion.

The assay was immunoSEQ multiplex PCR, and TCRdb's table has in-frame clones only and misses some. The sample records approximately 60,000 clones, about 83% being singletons. The starting material was CD4+ or CD8+ T cells sorted from blood, obtained in a trial of the OX40 agonist ivuxolimab. V and J are TRBV7-9 and TRBJ1-1; possibly TRBD1 for D (5 bases). This TCR came from an adult with an advanced solid tumor such as melanoma, head and neck, liver or kidney cancer. The CDR3 DNA reads as TGTGCCTTAGCTCACCCAAGGGGTTCGTACACTGAAGCTTTCTTT. This sequence encodes CALAHPRGSYTEAFF.